This TCR beta chain was observed in a study of blood T cell repertoires in COVID-19. Whole-study context: The origin of the acute and convalescent COVID-19 samples was the United States, Italy and Spain. T cells, B-cell-depleted T cells, or PBMCs supplied cDNA or gDNA.

As handled by the study authors: By means of reference gene primer amplification, nucleated cell counts were estimated. Assay used: immunoSEQ multiplex PCR; TCRdb lists only in-frame clones, some missing. V and J calls and clone size are those listed in that table; D and trimming were worked out from the DNA. The sample carries 75,000 to 85,000 clones, 75% to 90% recorded once. V lost 2 bases and J lost 3, with 16 bases in between. Germline assignment: CDR1 MDHEN and CDR2 SYDVKM. CDR3 length: 16 residues. Sample: peripheral blood. The TCR comes from a man in his fifties or sixties with active COVID-19. The chain carries TRBV28 and TRBJ1-1, with a possible D match to TRBD1 (5 bases). The DNA of the CDR3 is TGTGCCAGCAGTTTAAAACTGGGTGGGGGGGACACTGAAGCTTTCTTT. It encodes CASSLKLGGGDTEAFF.